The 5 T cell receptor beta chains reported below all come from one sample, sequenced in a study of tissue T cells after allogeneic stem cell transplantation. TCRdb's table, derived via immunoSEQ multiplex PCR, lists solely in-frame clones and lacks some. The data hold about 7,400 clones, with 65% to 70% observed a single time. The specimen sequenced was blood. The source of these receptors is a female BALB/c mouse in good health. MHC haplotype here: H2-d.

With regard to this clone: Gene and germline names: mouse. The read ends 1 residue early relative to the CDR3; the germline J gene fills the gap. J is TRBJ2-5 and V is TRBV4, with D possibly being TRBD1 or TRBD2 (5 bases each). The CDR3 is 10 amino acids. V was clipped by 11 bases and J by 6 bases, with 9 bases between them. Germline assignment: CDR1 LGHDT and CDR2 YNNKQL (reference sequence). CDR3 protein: CAGRGDTQYF. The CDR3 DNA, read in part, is TGTGCCGGCCGGGGGGACACCCAGTAC.

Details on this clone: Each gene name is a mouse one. The DNA read from the CDR3 is TGTGCCAGCAGCCAAGGGACAACAAACTCCGACTACACC. Amino acid sequence: CASSQGTTNSDYT. In full, the CDR3 reads CASSQGTTNSDYTF. The gene calls are TRBV5 and TRBJ1-2, with D possibly matching TRBD1 (5 bases). The read ends 1 residue before the CDR3 terminus; that terminus is restored from the germline J gene. The CDR3 spans 14 residues. Trimming took 1 base from V and 0 from J, leaving 6 bases between them. Germline CDR1 and CDR2: LGHNA and YNLKQL (reference sequence).

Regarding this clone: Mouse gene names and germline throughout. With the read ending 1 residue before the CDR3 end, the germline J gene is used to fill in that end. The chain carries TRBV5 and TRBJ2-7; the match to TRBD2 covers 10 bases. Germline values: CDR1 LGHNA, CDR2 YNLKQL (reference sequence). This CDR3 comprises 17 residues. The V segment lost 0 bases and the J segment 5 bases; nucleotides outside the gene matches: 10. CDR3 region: CASSQDLLRTGGDEQYF. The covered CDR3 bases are TGTGCCAGCAGCCAAGATCTCCTTCGTACTGGGGGGGATGAACAGTAC.

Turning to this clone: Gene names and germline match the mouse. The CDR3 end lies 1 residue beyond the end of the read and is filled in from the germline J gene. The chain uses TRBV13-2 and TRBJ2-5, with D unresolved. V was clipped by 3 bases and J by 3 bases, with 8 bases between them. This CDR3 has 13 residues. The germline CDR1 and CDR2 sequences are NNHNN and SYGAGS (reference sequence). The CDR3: CASGGDFQDTQYF. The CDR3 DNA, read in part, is TGTGCCAGCGGTGGTGACTTTCAAGACACCCAGTAC.

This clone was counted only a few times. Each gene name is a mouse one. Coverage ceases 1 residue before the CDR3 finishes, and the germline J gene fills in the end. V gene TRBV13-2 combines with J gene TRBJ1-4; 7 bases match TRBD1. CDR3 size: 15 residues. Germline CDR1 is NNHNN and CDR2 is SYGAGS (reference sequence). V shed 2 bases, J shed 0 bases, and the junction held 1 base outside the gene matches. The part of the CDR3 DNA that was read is TGTGCCAGCGGTGAGGGACAGATTTCCAACGAAAGATTATTT. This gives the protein CASGEGQISNERLF. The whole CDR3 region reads CASGEGQISNERLFF.